The 3 T cell receptor beta chains listed next were all sequenced from one sample in a study of T cell responses to AZD1222 COVID-19 vaccine. Measured with immunoSEQ multiplex PCR; TCRdb has only the in-frame clones, and not every one. The repertoire has 70,000 to 80,000 clones, around 80% of them found once; the top ten carry about 46%. The sample here was peripheral blood, taken 28 days after the second AZD1222 dose. Receptor source: an adult who received the AZD1222 COVID-19 vaccine.

This chain links TRBV24-1 with TRBJ2-1, with a weak D call TRBD2 (6 bases). CDR3 length equals 15 residues. Germline CDR1 and CDR2: KGHDR and SFDVKD. Deletions cut 0 bases from V and 7 bases from J, with 12 bases between. The CDR3 sequence: CATSDLLVGGNEQFF. The CDR3 DNA follows: TGTGCCACCAGTGATTTGCTAGTTGGAGGGAATGAGCAGTTCTTC.

The chain employs TRBV6-5 and TRBJ1-3; maybe TRBD1 (6 bases). Trimming removed 0 bases from V and 7 bases from J, with 13 bases in between. This CDR3 comprises 15 residues. Germline CDR1 MNHEY, CDR2 SVGAGI. CDR3 loop: CASSYSSRGGNTIYF. Written as DNA, the CDR3 is TGTGCCAGCAGTTACTCGAGCAGGGGAGGGAACACCATATATTTT.

The rearrangement links TRBV27 to TRBJ1-2; perhaps TRBD1 as D (5 bases). The CDR3 totals 13 residues. The germline gives CDR1 MNHEY, CDR2 SMNVEV (reference sequence). V lost 1 base and J 8 bases, leaving 11 bases between the germline ends. For the CDR3, the DNA is TGTGCCAGCAGTTTATTCGCAGGGAGAGGCTACACCTTC. It encodes CASSLFAGRGYTF.